The 25 T cell receptor beta chains below come from one sample, sequenced in a study of cytomegalovirus exposure and HLA in healthy donors. The PCR contained 60 Vbeta and 13 Jbeta primers. Clones were read by immunoSEQ multiplex PCR, and TCRdb kept only the in-frame ones, dropping some. In the table there are 150,000 to 200,000 clones, roughly 80% of which are singletons. Source material: PBMCs. The receptors stem from a woman aged 18-29 years in good health and CMV-seronegative.

In this sample, this clone turned up a few times. The rearrangement links TRBV29-1 to TRBJ1-2, with D possibly TRBD1 on 6 matching bases. The V end lost 5 bases, the J end lost 3 bases, and 10 bases lay between the germline ends. CDR1 SQVTM and CDR2 ANQGSEA come from the germline V gene. The CDR3 runs to 12 residues. CDR3 nucleotide sequence: TGCAGCGTTCAGACAGGAGACTATGGCTACACCTTC. Translation gives CSVQTGDYGYTF.

The chain carries TRBV7-9 and TRBJ1-5; 7 bases line up with TRBD1. The CDR3 totals 16 residues. The germline V gene has CDR1 SEHNR and CDR2 FQNEAQ (reference sequence). Trimming cost V 1 base and J 1 base; bases outside gene matches: 4. This CDR3 is CASSLGQGDSNQPQHF. The CDR3, as DNA: TGTGCCAGCAGCTTAGGACAGGGCGACAGCAATCAGCCCCAGCATTTT.

The rearrangement links TRBV25-1 to TRBJ2-7; 9 bases match TRBD2. Germline values: CDR1 MGHDK, CDR2 SYGVNS. This CDR3 comprises 14 residues. Unmatched junction bases numbered 12, after V lost 8 bases and J lost 7 bases. CDR3 nucleotides: TGTGCCAGCCACTCAGGGACTAGCCCCTGGGAGCAGTACTTC. Its translation is CASHSGTSPWEQYF.

As for this clone: One end of the junction is discordant with germline, which a read error may explain. J is TRBJ2-7 and V is TRBV2; tentative D call: TRBD1 (6 bases). The CDR3 contains 11 residues. CDR1 and CDR2 (germline): SNHLY, FYNNEI. CDR3 amino acids: CASSYTGTPNF. For the CDR3, the DNA is TGTGCCAGCAGCTATACCGGGACACCGAACTTC.

This chain links TRBV11-2 with TRBJ2-7; 8 nucleotides align to TRBD1. The V gene's germline CDR1 is SGHAT and CDR2 FQNNGV. The CDR3 consists of 14 residues. With V trimmed by 8 bases and J by 2 bases, 8 bases remained unmatched. The CDR3 nucleotides read TGTGCCAGCCGAGACAGGGGAAGAACCTACGAGCAGTACTTC. Its protein product is CASRDRGRTYEQYF.

J is TRBJ2-3 and V is TRBV7-3, with D unresolved. Deletions cut 5 bases from V and 0 bases from J, with 3 bases between. CDR1 is SGHTA, CDR2 FQGTGA, per germline. There are 12 residues in the CDR3. CDR3 loop: CASSRSTDTQYF. The CDR3 nucleotides are TGTGCCAGCAGCCGTAGCACAGATACGCAGTATTTT.

The genes are TRBV12-5 and TRBJ2-2, with no clear D. The germline V gene has CDR1 LGHNT and CDR2 FRNRAP. Deletions cut 7 bases from V and 3 bases from J, with 6 bases between. This CDR3 has 12 amino acids. CDR3 coding DNA: TGTGCTAGTGCGGTAGACACCGGGGAGCTGTTTTTT. It codes for CASAVDTGELFF.

The V and J genes are TRBV7-2 and TRBJ2-1; 7 bases are a match to TRBD2. Germline-derived CDR1 and CDR2 are SGHTA and FQGNSA. J was trimmed by 9 bases and V by 5 bases; bases with no gene match: 10. This CDR3 spans 14 amino acids. This CDR3 is CASSPMGTNLEQFF. Written as DNA, the CDR3 is TGTGCCAGCAGCCCAATGGGGACTAACCTTGAGCAGTTCTTC.

A remark on this clone: The sample holds other DNA sequences that translate to the same CDR3. This sequence joins TRBV12-5 and TRBJ2-1, with TRBD2 matching 9 bases. Germline loops: CDR1 LGHNT, CDR2 FRNRAP. The CDR3 contains 20 residues. V shed 5 bases and J 0 bases; nucleotides not matched to a gene: 17. The CDR3 here is CASGPETKKAGGVSYNEQFF. The CDR3 bases are TGTGCTAGTGGTCCCGAAACGAAAAAAGCGGGAGGTGTCTCCTACAATGAGCAGTTCTTC.

The rearrangement links TRBV30 to TRBJ2-5; D gene ambiguous. Germline values: CDR1 GTSNPN, CDR2 SVGIG (reference sequence). V lost 4 bases and J 0 bases, leaving 3 bases between the germline ends. This CDR3 spans 11 amino acids. CDR3 protein: CAWNNQETQYF. The CDR3 DNA follows: TGTGCCTGGAACAACCAAGAGACCCAGTACTTC.

J is TRBJ2-7 and V is TRBV2; TRBD2 agrees at 10 bases. The V and J ends lost 4 bases and 3 bases, in that order; junction bases with no gene match: 3. This CDR3 region has 14 residues. Germline CDR1 and CDR2: SNHLY and FYNNEI. This chain's CDR3 is CASSGASGGYEQYF. CDR3 bases: TGTGCCAGCAGTGGAGCTAGCGGGGGCTACGAGCAGTACTTC. Full variable domain (rest looked up from reference TRBV2 and TRBJ2-7): EPEVTQTPSHQVTQMGQEVILRCVPISNHLYFYWYRQILGQKVEFLVSFYNNEISEKSEIFDDQFSVERPDGSNFTLKIRSTKLEDSAMYFCASSGASGGYEQYFGPGTRLTVT.

The CDR3 nucleotides read TGCGCCAGCAGCGTCATAGCGGGAGCCGGCGAGCAGTACTTC. Protein product: CASSVIAGAGEQYF. This chain uses TRBV4-1 with TRBJ2-7; TRBD2 agrees at 9 bases. From germline, CDR1 is MGHRA and CDR2 YSYEKL. V was clipped by 5 bases and J by 6 bases; unmatched bases: 8. The CDR3 is 14 amino acids.

J is TRBJ2-7 and V is TRBV5-6; no definite D call. The CDR3 totals 13 residues. The germline V and J ends were trimmed by 2 bases and 0 bases, with 6 bases remaining between them. Germline V gives CDR1 SGHDT, CDR2 YYEEEE. As DNA, the CDR3 is TGTGCCAGCAGCTTAATCCTCTCCTACGAGCAGTACTTC. Residues: CASSLILSYEQYF.

The chain has TRBV2 and TRBJ2-5, with D unclear. CDR3 length: 13 residues. V lost 5 bases and J lost 2, with 9 bases in between. Germline-derived CDR1 and CDR2 are SNHLY and FYNNEI. The CDR3 coding sequence is TGTGCCAGCAGTTCCTACCATCAAGAGACCCAGTACTTC. It translates to CASSSYHQETQYF.

This chain links TRBV7-9 with TRBJ1-1; possibly TRBD1 for D (6 bases). The CDR3 is made up of 12 amino acids. The germline V gene has CDR1 SEHNR and CDR2 FQNEAQ (reference sequence). The V end lost 5 bases, the J end lost 4 bases, and 8 bases lay between the germline ends. In DNA, the CDR3 is TGTGCCAGCAGCCAAGGGGGCACTGAAGCTTTCTTT. Protein sequence: CASSQGGTEAFF.

The CDR3 DNA reads TGTGCCAGCAGCTTATCCTCGAACAGGGGGAATCAGCCCCAGCATTTT. Translation gives CASSLSSNRGNQPQHF. This chain links TRBV13 with TRBJ1-5; 8 bases match TRBD1. Germline CDR1 reads PRHDT; CDR2 reads FYEKMQ (reference sequence). CDR3 length: 16 residues. The V gene end was trimmed by 2 bases and the J gene end by 4 bases; junction bases not matched to a gene: 7.

CDR3 protein: CASSLPSGQGKETQYF. The CDR3 DNA reads as TGTGCCAGCAGCTTACCTAGCGGTCAGGGGAAAGAGACCCAGTACTTC. V usage is TRBV5-6 and J usage is TRBJ2-5; maybe TRBD2 (7 bases). The CDR3 consists of 16 residues. Germline CDR1 and CDR2: SGHDT and YYEEEE. V lost 2 bases and J lost 3, with 17 bases in between. Looking up the rest from reference TRBV5-6 and TRBJ2-5 gives the full variable domain: DAGVTQSPTHLIKTRGQQVTLRCSPKSGHDTVSWYQQALGQGPQFIFQYYEEEERQRGNFPDRFSGHQFPNYSSELNVNALLLGDSALYLCASSLPSGQGKETQYFGPGTRLLVL.

The CDR3 DNA reads as TGTGCCAGCAGCCGCGGACAGGGGGGGGATGGCACTGAAGCTTTCTTT. Its translation is CASSRGQGGDGTEAFF. The chain couples TRBV7-8 to TRBJ1-1, with 10 bases matching TRBD1. This CDR3 contains 16 residues. V was pared by 5 bases and J by 4 bases, with 10 bases of the junction left unmatched. Germline V gene lookup returns CDR1 SGHVS and CDR2 FQNEAQ. Full variable domain (remainder filled in from reference TRBV7-8 and TRBJ1-1): GAGVSQSPRYKVAKRGQDVALRCDPISGHVSLFWYQQALGQGPEFLTYFQNEAQLDKSGLPSDRFFAERPEGSVSTLKIQRTQQEDSAVYLCASSRGQGGDGTEAFFGQGTRLTVV.

The V gene is TRBV5-4, the J gene TRBJ2-1; D may be TRBD1 (6 bases). Germline V gene data show CDR1 as SGHNT and CDR2 as YYREEE (reference sequence). With 5 bases removed from V and 5 bases from J, the gap between germline ends came to 11 bases. This CDR3 region has 13 residues. The CDR3 DNA reads as TGTGCCAGCAGTTCGGACAGAAACAATGAGCAGTTCTTC. Its protein is CASSSDRNNEQFF.

The V and J genes are TRBV2 and TRBJ1-3; 9 nucleotides align to TRBD1. With V trimmed by 5 bases and J by 3 bases, 5 bases remained unmatched. From germline, CDR1 is SNHLY and CDR2 FYNNEI. This CDR3 comprises 15 residues. The CDR3 bases are TGTGCCAGCAGTCAACAGGGGGCCATTGGAAACACCATATATTTT. Translation: CASSQQGAIGNTIYF.

V is TRBV2 and J is TRBJ1-1, with a weak D call TRBD1 (6 bases). There are 14 residues in the CDR3. Trimming removed 2 bases at V and 5 bases at J, with 12 bases between. Germline assignment: CDR1 SNHLY and CDR2 FYNNEI. CDR3 amino acids: CASSEQGKRTEAFF. The CDR3, as DNA: TGTGCCAGCAGTGAACAGGGGAAGCGAACTGAAGCTTTCTTT.

The V call is TRBV30, the J call TRBJ2-2; D is possibly TRBD1 (5 bases). Germline-derived CDR1 and CDR2 are GTSNPN and SVGIG (reference sequence). Trimming shortened V by 4 bases and J by 5 bases, and 11 bases separated the two germline ends. This CDR3 has 13 residues. The CDR3 here is CAWTQRGTGELFF. In nucleotides, the CDR3 is TGTGCCTGGACCCAAAGGGGAACCGGGGAGCTGTTTTTT.

The chain employs TRBV19 and TRBJ2-7; TRBD1 agrees at 7 bases. The CDR3 runs to 14 residues. J was trimmed by 0 bases and V by 5 bases; bases with no gene match: 4. The germline CDR1 and CDR2 sequences are LNHDA and SQIVND (reference sequence). The CDR3 bases are TGTGCCAGTAGTGCCCGGGACAGCTCCTACGAGCAGTACTTC. Amino acid sequence: CASSARDSSYEQYF.

This chain joins TRBV5-6 and TRBJ2-7; TRBD2 matches 9 bases. This CDR3 spans 17 amino acids. Germline V gene data show CDR1 as SGHDT and CDR2 as YYEEEE. Trimming removed 4 bases from V and 4 bases from J; junction bases left unmatched: 15. The CDR3 DNA is TGTGCCAGCAGCCAACCCAGGGGTAGCGGGAGTTCGTACGAGCAGTACTTC. This codes for CASSQPRGSGSSYEQYF.

The chain employs TRBV7-2 and TRBJ1-1, with D tentatively TRBD1 (6 bases). This CDR3 has 15 residues. V was pared by 1 base and J by 1 base, with 10 bases between. The germline gives CDR1 SGHTA, CDR2 FQGNSA. The CDR3 region has the DNA TGTGCCAGCAGCTTAGGTGGGGGCGCGAACACTGAAGCTTTCTTT. Translating gives CASSLGGGANTEAFF.